This T cell receptor beta chain was captured by sequencing in a study of cytomegalovirus exposure and HLA in healthy donors. Study-level points and caveats: The study recorded 164 TCR beta chains that were cytomegalovirus-associated. In the approximately 120 validation repertoires, a later analysis found that first-cohort TCR clusters tended to co-occur.

In germline, CDR1 is SEHNR, CDR2 FQNEAQ (reference sequence). V was cut by 1 base and J by 4 bases, with 9 bases left in between. CDR3 length: 14 amino acids. On this clone itself: The antigen remains unidentified.

Sequencing used immunoSEQ multiplex PCR; TCRdb keeps in-frame clones, though not all of them. The table shows around 400,000 clones, with 86% occurring only once. This receptor was taken from a woman aged 18-30 years in good health and CMV-seronegative. The chain uses TRBV7-9 and TRBJ2-3; D uncertain. Sequencing was carried out using PBMCs. In nucleotides, the CDR3 is TGTGCCAGCAGCTTAGTACTAAGCGCAGATACGCAGTATTTT. Amino acid sequence: CASSLVLSADTQYF. Filled out from reference TRBV7-9 and TRBJ2-3, the complete variable domain reads DTGVSQNPRHKITKRGQNVTFRCDPISEHNRLYWYRQTLGQGPEFLTYFQNEAQLEKSRLLSDRFSAERPKGSFSTLEIQRTEQGDSAMYLCASSLVLSADTQYFGPGTRLTVL.